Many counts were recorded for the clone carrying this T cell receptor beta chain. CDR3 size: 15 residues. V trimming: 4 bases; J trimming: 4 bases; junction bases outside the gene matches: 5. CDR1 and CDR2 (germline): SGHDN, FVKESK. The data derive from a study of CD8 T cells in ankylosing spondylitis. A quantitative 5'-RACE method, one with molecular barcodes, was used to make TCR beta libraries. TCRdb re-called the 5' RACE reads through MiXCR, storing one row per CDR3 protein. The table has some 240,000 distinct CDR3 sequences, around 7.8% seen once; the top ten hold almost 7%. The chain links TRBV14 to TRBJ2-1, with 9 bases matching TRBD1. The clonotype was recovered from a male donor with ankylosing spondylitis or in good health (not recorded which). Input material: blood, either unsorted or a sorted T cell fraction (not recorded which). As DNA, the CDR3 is TGTGCCAGCAGCCTTGGGGGGACAGGGTACAATGAGCAGTTCTTC. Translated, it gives CASSLGGTGYNEQFF.